This T cell receptor (beta chain) was found in a study of blood T cell repertoires in COVID-19. Study summary: Italy, Spain and the United States were the sources of the convalescent and acute COVID-19 samples. From T cells, B-cell-depleted T cells, or PBMCs came the material, which was cDNA or gDNA.

In the original workflow: Counts of nucleated cells, estimated from reference gene primer amplification, were obtained. Data came from immunoSEQ multiplex PCR; TCRdb stores just in-frame clones and leaves some out. V, J and clone size derive from that table, while D and trimming were established from the DNA sequence. The profile shows 70,000 to 100,000 clones, roughly 80% of them singletons. The receptor was isolated from a woman aged 80 or over with acute or convalescent COVID-19. Material for sequencing was peripheral blood.

As DNA, the CDR3 is TGTGCCACCAGTGACGCCGGGACAGGCAAGGAGACCCAGTACTTC. Translating it yields CATSDAGTGKETQYF. The chain couples TRBV24-1 to TRBJ2-5; 8 bases map to TRBD1. The CDR3 is 15 amino acids. V lost 4 bases to trimming and J lost 5 bases; unmatched junction nucleotides: 8. The germline V gene has CDR1 KGHDR and CDR2 SFDVKD.